This T cell receptor beta chain was sequenced during a study of Ad26.COV2.S vaccination and SARS-CoV-2 variants. In the study overall: Vaccine-arm donor from the placebo-controlled COV1001 Ad26.COV2.S trial. Dosing was one shot or two shots 56 days apart.

The data were produced by immunoSEQ multiplex PCR, yet TCRdb's version contains in-frame clones alone and is incomplete. The table lists about 390,000 clones, less than 90% of them singletons, with roughly 3.2% in the top ten. Treatment of the sample: some 20 received Ad26.COV2.S at low or high dose, single or two shots; about 5 received placebo; per-sample allocation not given. Following the first vaccine or placebo injection, samples were taken on day 63. In the vaccine, an Ad26 vector expressed the SARS-CoV-2 spike of the Wuhan strain. About this clone: The antigen is not known.

Germline CDR1 is KGHSH and CDR2 is LQKENI. With V trimmed by 2 bases and J by 4 bases, 6 bases remained unmatched. This CDR3 contains 15 residues. Study-level points and caveats: Post-vaccination breadth of spike-specific CD8+ and CD4+ T cell responses was reportedly substantial.

The rearrangement links TRBV18 to TRBJ2-5, with 8 bases aligning to TRBD2. The sequence was collected from a person between 18 and 65 years old who received the Ad26.COV2.S COVID-19 vaccine or a placebo. This sample comprised peripheral blood, obtained in a trial of Ad26.COV2.S vaccine versus placebo. The CDR3 spells CASSPFLAGPETQYF. CDR3 DNA: TGTGCCAGCTCACCATTCCTAGCGGGCCCAGAGACCCAGTACTTC.